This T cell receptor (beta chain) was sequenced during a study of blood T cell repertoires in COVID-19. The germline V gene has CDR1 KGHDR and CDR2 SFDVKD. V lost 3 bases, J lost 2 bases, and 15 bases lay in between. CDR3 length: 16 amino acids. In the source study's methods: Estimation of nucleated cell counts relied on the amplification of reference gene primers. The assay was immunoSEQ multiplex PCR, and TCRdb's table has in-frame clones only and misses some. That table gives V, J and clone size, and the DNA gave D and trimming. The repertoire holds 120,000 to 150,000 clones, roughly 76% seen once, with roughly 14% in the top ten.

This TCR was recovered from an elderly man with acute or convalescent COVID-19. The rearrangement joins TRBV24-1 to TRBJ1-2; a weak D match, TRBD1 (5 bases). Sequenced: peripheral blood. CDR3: CATSDPRARGNYGYTF. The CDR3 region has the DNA TGTGCCACCAGTGATCCCCGGGCCCGGGGGAACTATGGCTACACCTTC.